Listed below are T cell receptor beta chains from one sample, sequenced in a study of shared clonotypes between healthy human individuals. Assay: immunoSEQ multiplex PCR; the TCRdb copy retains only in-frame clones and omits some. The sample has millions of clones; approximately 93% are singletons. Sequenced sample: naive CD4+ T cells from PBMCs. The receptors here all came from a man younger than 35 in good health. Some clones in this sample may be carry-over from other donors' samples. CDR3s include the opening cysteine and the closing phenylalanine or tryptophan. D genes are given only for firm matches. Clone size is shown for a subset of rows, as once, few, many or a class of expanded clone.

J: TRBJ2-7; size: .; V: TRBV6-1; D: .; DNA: TGTGCCAGCAGTGAAGCGGCAGGGGGGGCAACCGAGCAGTACTTC; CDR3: CASSEAAGGATEQYF
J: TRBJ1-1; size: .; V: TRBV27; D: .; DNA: TGTGCCAGCAGTTTATCTTCGGGGGGAACTGAAGCTTTCTTT; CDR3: CASSLSSGGTEAFF
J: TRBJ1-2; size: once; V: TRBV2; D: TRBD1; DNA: TGTGCCAGCAGTGCCGGGACAGCCGCTAACTATGGCTACACCTTC; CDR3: CASSAGTAANYGYTF
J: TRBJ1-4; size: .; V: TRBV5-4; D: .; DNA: TGTGCCAGCAGCTTGGGTGGGGCCCTTAGCGAAAAACTGTTTTTT; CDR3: CASSLGGALSEKLFF
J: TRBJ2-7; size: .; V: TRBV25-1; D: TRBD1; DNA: TGTGCCAGCAGTAAACAAAGGACAGGCCCCTACGAGCAGTACTTC; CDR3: CASSKQRTGPYEQYF
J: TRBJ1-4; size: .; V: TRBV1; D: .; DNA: TGCACCAGCATCCTCGGCCCCCTGGAGGAAAAACTGTTTTTT; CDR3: CTSILGPLEEKLFF
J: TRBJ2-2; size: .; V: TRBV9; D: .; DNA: TGTGCCAGCAGCGGCGCGGGGGCGGACCTAGCCACCGGGGAGCTGTTTTTT; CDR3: CASSGAGADLATGELFF
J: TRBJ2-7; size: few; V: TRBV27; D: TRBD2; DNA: TGTGCCAGCAGTTTATCGACAGCGGGAGACGAGCAGTACTTC; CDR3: CASSLSTAGDEQYF
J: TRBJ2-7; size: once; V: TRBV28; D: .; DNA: TGTGCCAGCAGTCTACCGACCAGTTTCTACGAGCAGTACTTC; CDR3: CASSLPTSFYEQYF
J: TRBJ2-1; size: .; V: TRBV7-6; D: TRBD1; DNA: TGTGCCAGCAGCCAACAGGGGTCGAAGCACATCTATGAGCAGTTCTTC; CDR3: CASSQQGSKHIYEQFF
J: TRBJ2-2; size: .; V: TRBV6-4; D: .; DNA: TGTGCCAGCAGTGACGTTTATGGCCCCGCGAACACCGGGGAGCTGTTTTTT; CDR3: CASSDVYGPANTGELFF
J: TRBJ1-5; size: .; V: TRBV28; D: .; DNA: TGTGCCAGCAGTTCGGGACTTCATAGCAATCAGCCCCAGCATTTT; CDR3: CASSSGLHSNQPQHF